One and the same sample provided the 18 T cell receptor beta chains below, sequenced in a study of T cells after posttransplantation cyclophosphamide. Profiled with immunoSEQ multiplex PCR; TCRdb holds only in-frame clones, not every one. The sample has 13,000 or so clones, none seen only once. The source material was PBMCs. All receptors derive from a woman aged 40 to 55 in good health, CMV-negative, and a related stem cell transplant donor.

This clone was counted ten times or more. This chain joins TRBV7-2 and TRBJ2-3, with D possibly TRBD1 on 6 matching bases. V was pared by 7 bases and J by 6 bases, with 14 bases between. Germline V gene data show CDR1 as SGHTA and CDR2 as FQGNSA. This CDR3 region has 13 residues. CDR3 sequence: CASTLDRGDTQYF. The DNA of the CDR3 is TGTGCCAGCACCCTGGACAGAGGGGATACGCAGTATTTT.

This clone was counted many times. The chain couples TRBV5-1 to TRBJ2-7, with D perhaps TRBD2 (6 bases). The V end was cut by 0 bases, the J end by 5 bases, with 12 bases between. This CDR3 has 14 residues. Germline CDR1 and CDR2: SGHRS and YFSETQ. This CDR3 is CASSLGATSHEQYF. The CDR3 region has the DNA TGCGCCAGCAGCTTGGGGGCAACTAGCCACGAGCAGTACTTC.

By its share, this clone is medium-sized. CDR3 sequence reads: CASSRTSGADNEQFF. The CDR3 DNA follows: TGTGCCAGCAGCCGGACTAGCGGAGCCGACAATGAGCAGTTCTTC. The rearrangement uses TRBV6-5 and TRBJ2-1; 10 nucleotides align to TRBD2. J gave up 5 bases and V 6 bases, and 7 bases lay outside the gene matches. The germline V gene has CDR1 MNHEY and CDR2 SVGAGI. The CDR3 contains 15 residues.

This clone was detected many times. This chain uses TRBV28 with TRBJ2-7, with 7 bases lining up with TRBD2. Per germline, CDR1 MDHEN and CDR2 SYDVKM. This CDR3 is built from 14 residues. The trim removed 6 bases at V and 5 bases at J, leaving 10 bases unmatched. The CDR3 nucleotides read TGTGCCAGCAGGAGAGCGGGGCTCAGGCACGAGCAGTACTTC. This encodes CASRRAGLRHEQYF.

This clone was seen at least ten times. The chain links TRBV14 to TRBJ2-7; 11 nucleotides agree with TRBD1. The length of the CDR3 is 15 residues. The germline V gene encodes CDR1 SGHDN and CDR2 FVKESK. The V gene end was trimmed by 2 bases and the J gene end by 3 bases; junction bases not matched to a gene: 3. DNA of the CDR3: TGTGCCAGCAGCCAACCAGGGACAGGGGGCTACGAGCAGTACTTC. Residues: CASSQPGTGGYEQYF.

This clone was counted many times. This chain connects TRBV6-1 to TRBJ1-1; 7 bases are a match to TRBD1. The V gene end was trimmed by 7 bases and the J gene end by 0 bases; junction bases not matched to a gene: 5. This CDR3 comprises 14 residues. Germline V gives CDR1 MNHNS, CDR2 SASEGT. The CDR3 DNA sequence: TGTGCCAGCACCCAGGGACAGTTGAACACTGAAGCTTTCTTT. This gives the protein CASTQGQLNTEAFF.

This clone was picked up many times. The rearrangement joins TRBV10-1 to TRBJ1-1; 7 bases map to TRBD1. The germline V gene has CDR1 WNHNN and CDR2 SYGVQD (reference sequence). This CDR3 has 14 amino acids. V shed 0 bases and J 8 bases; nucleotides not matched to a gene: 6. CDR3 loop: CASSESGTEGEAFF. In DNA, the CDR3 is TGCGCCAGCAGTGAGTCGGGGACAGAGGGGGAAGCTTTCTTT.

In this sample, this clone turned up many times. The J gene is TRBJ2-7, the V gene TRBV18; weak D call: TRBD2 (5 bases). The germline gives CDR1 KGHSH, CDR2 LQKENI. The CDR3 consists of 15 residues. V was clipped by 4 bases and J by 2 bases, with 15 bases between them. CDR3 amino acids: CASSRSRGETYEQYF. As DNA, the CDR3 is TGTGCCAGCTCACGCTCTCGGGGAGAGACCTACGAGCAGTACTTC.

This clone was observed many times. The rearrangement uses TRBV5-4 and TRBJ2-7, with TRBD2 matching 8 bases. This CDR3 has 14 residues. Germline V gene sequence: CDR1 SGHNT, CDR2 YYREEE (reference sequence). J gave up 2 bases and V 1 base, and 2 bases lay outside the gene matches. The CDR3 here is CASSLQRGPYEQYF. The CDR3 DNA follows: TGTGCCAGCAGCTTGCAGCGGGGGCCCTACGAGCAGTACTTC.

There are many counts of this clone. The gene calls are TRBV11-2 and TRBJ2-5, with D uncertain. Germline CDR1 and CDR2: SGHAT and FQNNGV. This CDR3 has 17 amino acids. Deletions cut 7 bases from V and 5 bases from J, with 26 bases between. This chain's CDR3 is CASTHGQGRSYRETQYF. The CDR3 bases are TGTGCCAGCACCCATGGCCAAGGGCGATCGTATAGGGAGACCCAGTACTTC.

This clone appeared many times. V gene TRBV5-1 combines with J gene TRBJ2-7; D is unresolved. Trimming shortened V by 2 bases and J by 0 bases, and 9 bases separated the two germline ends. CDR3 length: 14 amino acids. In germline, CDR1 is SGHRS, CDR2 YFSETQ. The DNA of the CDR3 is TGCGCCAGCAGCTTACAGTCGAGCTCCTACGAGCAGTACTTC. Its translation: CASSLQSSSYEQYF.

This clone was seen ten or more times. The chain employs TRBV2 and TRBJ2-7; 7 bases agree with TRBD1. V lost 0 bases, J lost 5 bases, and 4 bases stayed unmatched. This CDR3 spans 14 amino acids. Looked up from germline, CDR1 is SNHLY and CDR2 is FYNNEI. CDR3 DNA: TGTGCCAGCAGTGAAGCGGGACAGATCCACGAGCAGTACTTC. Translated, it gives CASSEAGQIHEQYF.

Many counts were recorded for this clone. V is TRBV7-3 and J is TRBJ2-2; D gene ambiguous. Trimming took off 0 bases at V and 2 bases at J, with 13 bases between the two ends. This CDR3 is 17 amino acids long. Germline V CDR1 and CDR2: SGHTA, FQGTGA. CDR3 DNA sequence: TGTGCCAGCAGCTTAACGACTGCGACGTATAACACCGGGGAGCTGTTTTTT. This encodes CASSLTTATYNTGELFF.

This clone was found a few times. V and J are TRBV7-8 and TRBJ2-3; TRBD2 agrees at 15 bases. The junction had 4 bases not matched to a gene; V was cut back by 5 bases and J by 4 bases. The CDR3 is 16 amino acids. The V gene's germline CDR1 is SGHVS and CDR2 FQNEAQ. CDR3 sequence reads: CASSQRTSGRADTQYF. The CDR3 region has the DNA TGTGCCAGCAGCCAGAGGACTAGCGGGAGGGCAGATACGCAGTATTTT.

The rearrangement joins TRBV4-2 to TRBJ2-1; 8 nucleotides agree with TRBD1. The V gene end was trimmed by 0 bases and the J gene end by 4 bases; junction bases not matched to a gene: 2. The CDR3 spans 15 residues. Looked up from germline, CDR1 is LGHNA and CDR2 is YNFKEQ. CDR3 region: CASSQEGDRYNEQFF. The CDR3 coding sequence is TGTGCCAGCAGCCAAGAGGGGGACAGGTACAATGAGCAGTTCTTC.

This clone has a count of ten or more. The chain couples TRBV7-9 to TRBJ1-1, with 8 bases matching TRBD1. The CDR3 loop spans 12 amino acids. J lost 7 bases, V lost 5 bases, and 3 bases had no gene match. From germline, CDR1 is SEHNR and CDR2 FQNEAQ (reference sequence). CDR3 in amino acids: CASSRDRGEAFF. The CDR3 DNA sequence: TGTGCCAGCAGCCGAGACAGGGGTGAAGCTTTCTTT. The whole variable domain, remainder taken from reference TRBV7-9 and TRBJ1-1, is DTGVSQNPRHKITKRGQNVTFRCDPISEHNRLYWYRQTLGQGPEFLTYFQNEAQLEKSRLLSDRFSAERPKGSFSTLEIQRTEQGDSAMYLCASSRDRGEAFFGQGTRLTVV.

This clone was counted at least ten times. The V call is TRBV4-1, the J call TRBJ1-3; D unresolved. Trimming removed 1 base at V and 0 bases at J, with 13 bases between. The germline V gene has CDR1 MGHRA and CDR2 YSYEKL. CDR3 length: 17 residues. The CDR3 sequence is CASSQGFPRNSGNTIYF. CDR3 sequence (DNA): TGCGCCAGCAGCCAAGGATTCCCCAGGAACTCTGGAAACACCATATATTTT.

The sample holds a few counts of this clone. The chain has TRBV12-3 or TRBV12-4 and TRBJ2-5, with TRBD2 matching over 9 bases. The CDR3 runs to 14 residues. V dropped 6 bases and J dropped 5; count of bases not matched to a gene: 7. The CDR3 spells CASSSGGGAETQYF. The CDR3 coding sequence is TGTGCCAGCAGCTCAGGCGGGGGGGCCGAGACCCAGTACTTC.